The clone carrying this T cell receptor beta chain appeared many times. The CDR3 length is 18 residues. V was clipped by 0 bases and J by 0 bases, with 17 bases between them. Germline CDR1 MNHNY, CDR2 SVGAGI (reference sequence). These data are taken from a study of metastatic and nonmetastatic thyroid tumors. Every patient was untreated before thyroid surgery. MiXCR re-clonotyped the PCR reads for TCRdb. The data hold tens of thousands of clones, with approximately 19% observed a single time. This chain joins TRBV6-6 and TRBJ1-1; TRBD1 might be the D (5 bases). This clonotype was obtained from a female donor with papillary thyroid cancer or a benign thyroid nodule (not recorded which). Some clones in this sample may be carry-over from other donors' samples. Sequencing was done on a sample of blood. The CDR3 is CASSYSAPIGALNTEAFF. CDR3 coding DNA: TGTGCCAGCAGTTACTCTGCCCCTATCGGGGCGCTGAACACTGAAGCTTTCTTT.